What follows is one T cell receptor beta chain and its context. Its antigen is currently unknown. It may be a read error: a sequence one base away is much more abundant. In the library, individual cDNA molecules carried attached unique molecular identifiers. TCRdb re-called the 5' RACE reads through MiXCR, storing one row per CDR3 protein. The profile covers fewer than 30,000 distinct CDR3 sequences, with 6% to 7.5% appearing a single time and approximately 35% taken by the ten largest. The data belong to a study of early T cells in non-severe SARS-CoV-2 infection. Whole-study results and caveats: A preference for anti-spike CD8 responses marked VDJdb matching, which missed private and CD4 specificities.

CDR3 length: 13 residues. Germline CDR1 is LGHNA and CDR2 is YSLEER. The sequencing used whole blood, collected at baseline. The TCR comes from an adult who was a healthcare worker with PCR-confirmed SARS-CoV-2 infection or an uninfected control (not recorded which). The chain has TRBV4-3 and TRBJ1-5; D unclear. The CDR3 DNA follows: TGCACCAGCAGCCAAGGAAGAAATCAGCCCCAGCATTTT. Amino acid sequence: CTSSQGRNQPQHF.